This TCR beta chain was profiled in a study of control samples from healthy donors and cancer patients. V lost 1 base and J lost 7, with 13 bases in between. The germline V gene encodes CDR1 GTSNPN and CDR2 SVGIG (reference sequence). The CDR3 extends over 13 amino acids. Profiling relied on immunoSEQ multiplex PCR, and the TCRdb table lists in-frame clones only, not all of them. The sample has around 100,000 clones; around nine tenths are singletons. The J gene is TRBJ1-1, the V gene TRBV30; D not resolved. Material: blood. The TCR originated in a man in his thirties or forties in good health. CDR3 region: CAWSAHNPGEAFF. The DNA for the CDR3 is TGTGCCTGGAGTGCCCATAACCCCGGTGAAGCTTTCTTT.